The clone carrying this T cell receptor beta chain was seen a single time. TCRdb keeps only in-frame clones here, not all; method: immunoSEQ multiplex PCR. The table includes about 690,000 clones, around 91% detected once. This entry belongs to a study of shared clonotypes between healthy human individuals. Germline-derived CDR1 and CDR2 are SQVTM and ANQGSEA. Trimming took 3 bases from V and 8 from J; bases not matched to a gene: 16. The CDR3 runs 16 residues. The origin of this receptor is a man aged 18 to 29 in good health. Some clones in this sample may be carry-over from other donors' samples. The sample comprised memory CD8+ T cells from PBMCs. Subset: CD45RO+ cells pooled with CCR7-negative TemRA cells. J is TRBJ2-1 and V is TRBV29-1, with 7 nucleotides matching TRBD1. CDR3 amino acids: CSVEGQQYLSVDEQFF. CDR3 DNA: TGCAGCGTTGAGGGACAGCAATACTTGAGCGTCGATGAGCAGTTCTTC.